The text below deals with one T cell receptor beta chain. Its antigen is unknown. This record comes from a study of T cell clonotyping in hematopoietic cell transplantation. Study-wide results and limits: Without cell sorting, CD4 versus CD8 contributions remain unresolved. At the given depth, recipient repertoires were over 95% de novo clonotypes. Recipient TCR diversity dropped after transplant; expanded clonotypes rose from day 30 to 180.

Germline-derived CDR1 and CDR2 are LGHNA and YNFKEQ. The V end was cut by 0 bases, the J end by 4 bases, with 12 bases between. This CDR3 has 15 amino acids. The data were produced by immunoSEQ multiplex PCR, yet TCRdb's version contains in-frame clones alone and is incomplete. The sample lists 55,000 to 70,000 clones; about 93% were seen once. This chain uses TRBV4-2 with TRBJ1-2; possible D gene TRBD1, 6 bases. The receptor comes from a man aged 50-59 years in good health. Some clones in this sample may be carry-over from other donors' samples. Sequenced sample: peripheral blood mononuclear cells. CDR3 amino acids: CASSQDLGAGYGYTF. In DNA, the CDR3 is TGTGCCAGCAGCCAAGATTTGGGGGCGGGCTATGGCTACACCTTC.